The 3 T cell receptor beta chains below were found in one sample sequenced in a study of T cells in Graves' hyperthyroidism and ophthalmopathy. The source material, RNA transcripts, was used to amplify TCR beta CDR3 regions. RT-PCR in the first round (using the HTBI primer set) targeted the TCR CDR3. Via MiXCR, TCRdb re-called the multiplex PCR reads, giving one row per CDR3 protein. The table shows approximately 300,000 distinct CDR3 sequences, with around 15% occurring only once. The sequencing sample was made of blood. These receptors all come from a woman aged 55-75 years with Graves' ophthalmopathy.

In its sample, this clonotype was seen many times. V usage is TRBV12-3 or TRBV12-4 and J usage is TRBJ2-4; 8 bases match TRBD2. This CDR3 spans 18 amino acids. Trimming took 6 bases from V and 1 from J; bases not matched to a gene: 14. In DNA, the CDR3 is TGTGCCAGCAGCCTCGGACTAGCTAAGACGCGGGCCAAAAACATTCAGTACTTC. It is translated as CASSLGLAKTRAKNIQYF.

This clonotype was seen at least ten times. This chain joins TRBV28 and TRBJ1-2; 7 nucleotides match TRBD1. J lost 4 bases, V lost 6 bases, and 14 bases had no gene match. This CDR3 has 16 amino acids. CDR1 is MDHEN, CDR2 SYDVKM, per germline. CDR3: CASRMTGTNLPYGYTF. Written as DNA, the CDR3 is TGTGCCAGCAGAATGACAGGGACTAACCTCCCCTATGGCTACACCTTC.

The chain recombines TRBV27 with TRBJ1-5, with D uncertain. The V end lost 8 bases, the J end lost 3 bases, and 11 bases lay between the germline ends. The CDR3 is 13 residues long. Germline V gives CDR1 MNHEY, CDR2 SMNVEV (reference sequence). CDR3 in DNA: TGTGCCAGCGGGCGGGTTGCCAATCAGCCCCAGCATTTT. This codes for CASGRVANQPQHF.